Listed below are T cell receptor beta chains from one sample, sequenced in a study of beta chain features in type 1 diabetes. Sequencing used immunoSEQ multiplex PCR; TCRdb keeps in-frame clones, though not all of them. The sample carries 810,000 or so clones, about a sixth recorded once. Material for sequencing was naive CD4+ T cells from blood. These TCRs come from a woman aged 18-29 years in good health. CDR3s include the opening cysteine and the closing phenylalanine or tryptophan. The D gene is left open where the match is weak. Some rows mark clone size as missing; the rest say once, few, many or name a class of expanded clone.

J gene | clone size | V gene | D gene | CDR3 DNA | CDR3 protein
TRBJ2-1 | few | TRBV29-1 | - | TGCAGCGTTGTCCGACTGAACAATGAGCAGTTCTTC | CSVVRLNNEQFF
TRBJ1-2 | few | TRBV29-1 | TRBD1 | TGCAGCGTGGACAGGTTTGACGGCTACACCTTC | CSVDRFDGYTF
TRBJ2-5 | few | TRBV6-5 | TRBD2 | TGTGCCAGCAGAGGGACTAGCGGGGGACAAGAGACCCAGTACTTC | CASRGTSGGQETQYF
TRBJ2-1 | once | TRBV7-2 | - | TGTGCCAGCAGCTTCGTCGGCCATTACAATGAGCAGTTCTTC | CASSFVGHYNEQFF
TRBJ2-7 | few | TRBV7-2 | - | TGTGCCAGCAGCTTAGTACAGACAGCCTACGAGCAGTACTTC | CASSLVQTAYEQYF
TRBJ1-6 | few | TRBV2 | - | TGTGCCAGCAGTATCCTCACGGCGAGGAATTCACCCCTCCACTTT | CASSILTARNSPLHF
TRBJ2-1 | few | TRBV18 | TRBD2 | TGTGCCAGCTCGCCACCGAGCGGGGGAGGTCTCAATGAGCAGTTCTTC | CASSPPSGGGLNEQFF
TRBJ2-7 | few | TRBV9 | TRBD2 | TGTGCCAGCAGCGTAGGCGGCAGCGGGACCTACGAGCAGTACTTC | CASSVGGSGTYEQYF
TRBJ2-5 | - | TRBV6-5 | - | TGTGCCAGCAGTTACTCCTATCTACTAGGCTCGGAGACCCAGTACTTC | CASSYSYLLGSETQYF
TRBJ2-1 | few | TRBV7-9 | TRBD2 | TGTGCCAGCAGCTTAAGCGGGGTAGGAAATGAGCAGTTCTTC | CASSLSGVGNEQFF
TRBJ1-4 | few | TRBV25-1 | - | TGTGCCAGCACAGACGCAACTAATGAAAAACTGTTTTTT | CASTDATNEKLFF
TRBJ2-1 | few | TRBV28 | - | TGTGCCAGCATAGCCGTGGGGACCTACAATGAGCAGTTCTTC | CASIAVGTYNEQFF
TRBJ2-5 | - | TRBV5-4 | TRBD1 | TGTGCCAGCAGCCTCACAGGGGACCAAGAGACCCAGTACTTC | CASSLTGDQETQYF
TRBJ1-1 | few | TRBV7-2 | - | TGTGCCAGCAGCCCGGGCAGGAACACTGAAGCTTTCTTT | CASSPGRNTEAFF
TRBJ1-1 | few | TRBV7-9 | TRBD1 | TGTGCCAGCAGCTTTGGGCTCGGACAGGCCATTCAAGGGGGATTT | CASSFGLGQAIQGGF
TRBJ1-2 | few | TRBV7-9 | TRBD1 | TGTGCCAGCAGCCCAGGGACAGGGGCAAGCGGGGTATATGGCTACACCTTC | CASSPGTGASGVYGYTF
TRBJ1-2 | few | TRBV2 | - | TGTGCCAGCAGCCCTCTAGGGACCCTCTATGGCTACACCTTC | CASSPLGTLYGYTF
TRBJ2-5 | few | TRBV5-6 | - | TGTGCCAGCAGCTTGGACAGAACAGAGACCCAGTACTTC | CASSLDRTETQYF
TRBJ2-1 | - | TRBV15 | TRBD2 | TGTGCCACCAGCGTAGCGGGAGGATTCCATGAGCAGTTCTTC | CATSVAGGFHEQFF
TRBJ1-5 | - | TRBV19 | - | TGTGCCAGTAGTATGCGGGGGGATCAGCCCCAGCATTTT | CASSMRGDQPQHF
TRBJ1-1 | - | TRBV7-2 | - | TGTGCCAGCAGCTTAGCTGCGAAGTTGAACACTGAAGCTTTCTTT | CASSLAAKLNTEAFF
TRBJ2-7 | - | TRBV11-1 | - | TGTGCCAGCAGCTTCTCCCGATCTAGCGCCTACGAGCAGTACTTC | CASSFSRSSAYEQYF
TRBJ1-2 | - | TRBV10-2 | TRBD1 | TGCGCCAGCAGTAAGGGACAGGTGGACTATGGCTACACCTTC | CASSKGQVDYGYTF
TRBJ2-7 | - | TRBV14 | - | TGTGCCAGCAGCCAACAAAACCCCTCCTACGAGCAGTACTTC | CASSQQNPSYEQYF
TRBJ2-3 | few | TRBV7-9 | TRBD2 | TGTGCCAGCAGCTCCCCGGCGGGAGCGCCCCTCACAGATACGCAGTATTTT | CASSSPAGAPLTDTQYF
TRBJ2-2 | - | TRBV5-1 | - | - | CASSNNRGTPGSCFF
TRBJ2-7 | - | TRBV18 | - | TGTGCCAGCTCACCACAAGTGGGAGCCTACGAGCAGTACTTC | CASSPQVGAYEQYF
TRBJ2-7 | - | TRBV29-1 | - | TGCAGCGTCCCCGGACAGAGGAGCTACGAGCAGTACTTC | CSVPGQRSYEQYF
TRBJ2-5 | few | TRBV28 | TRBD2 | TGTGCCAGCAGTTTATCGGCTAGCGGGAGGTTAGAGCAGTACTTC | CASSLSASGRLEQYF
TRBJ2-2 | - | TRBV2 | - | TGTGCCAGCTCTAGTACAGGGTATTCCGGGGAGCTGTTTTTT | CASSSTGYSGELFF
TRBJ2-5 | - | TRBV6-1 | - | TGTGCCAGCAGTGAAGGGTTACTGGGTGTACAGACCCAGTACTTC | CASSEGLLGVQTQYF
TRBJ1-2 | few | TRBV13 | TRBD1 | TGTGCCAGCAGCTTGGCCATTTGGGACAGTTCGAACTATGGCTACACCTTC | CASSLAIWDSSNYGYTF
TRBJ2-2 | few | TRBV11-1 | TRBD1 | TGTGCCAGCAGCTTAGGGACAGGGAGACACACCGGGGAGCTGTTTTTT | CASSLGTGRHTGELFF
TRBJ1-5 | - | TRBV7-2 | - | TGTGCCAGCAGCTTAGACAGGGAATTCAATCAGCCCCAGCATTTT | CASSLDREFNQPQHF
TRBJ2-7 | few | TRBV19 | TRBD1 | TGTGCCAGTAGTCCGGGCGGACAGGGATCGTGGTACGAGCAGTACTTC | CASSPGGQGSWYEQYF
TRBJ2-1 | few | TRBV4-3 | TRBD2 | TGCGCCAGCAGCCAAGGGTCTCTAGCGGGAGGAGACGATGAGCAGTTCTTC | CASSQGSLAGGDDEQFF
TRBJ1-2 | - | TRBV4-3 | - | TGCGCCAGCAGCCAAGAACAGGGTAGTTTTTATGGCTACACCTTC | CASSQEQGSFYGYTF
TRBJ2-7 | - | TRBV4-1 | TRBD1 | TGCGCCAGCAGCCTCGGGACAGACCCAGCCTACGAGCAGTACTTC | CASSLGTDPAYEQYF
TRBJ2-7 | - | TRBV7-7 | TRBD2 | TGTGCTAGCAGTCCGGGACTAGCGCACACCTACGAGCAGTACTTC | CASSPGLAHTYEQYF
TRBJ1-2 | - | TRBV28 | - | TGTGCCAGCAGTGTTCCCACGACAGTGGTGGGGGGCTACACCTTC | CASSVPTTVVGGYTF
TRBJ1-4 | few | TRBV25-1 | - | TGTGCCAGCAGTGAATACCGAAGGGTTGGAGAAAAACTGTTTTTT | CASSEYRRVGEKLFF
TRBJ2-1 | - | TRBV7-2 | TRBD2 | TGTGCCAGCAGCCAACTAGCGGTTTACAATGAGCAGTTCTTC | CASSQLAVYNEQFF
TRBJ2-7 | few | TRBV15 | - | TGTGCCACCAAGGGTAGCGGTACCTACGAGCAGTACTTC | CATKGSGTYEQYF
TRBJ2-1 | many | TRBV19 | - | TGTGCCAGTAGTACTACAAGCGGAGCCACTAACAATGAGCAGTTCTTC | CASSTTSGATNNEQFF
TRBJ1-2 | few | TRBV6-5 | - | TGTGCCAGCAGTTACGTAGGATCTAACTATGGCTACACCTTC | CASSYVGSNYGYTF
TRBJ2-1 | few | TRBV18 | - | TGTGCCAGCTCACCGGGACGGAGCTCCTACAATGAGCAGTTCTTC | CASSPGRSSYNEQFF
TRBJ1-1 | few | TRBV25-1 | - | TGTGCCAGCAGTGAAGGACTGGCAATCATAACTGAAGCTTTCTTT | CASSEGLAIITEAFF
TRBJ2-4 | few | TRBV4-1 | TRBD2 | TGCGCCAGCAGCCAAGATTTAAGAGGGAGGGCCGTTTCTAATCAGTACTTC | CASSQDLRGRAVSNQYF
TRBJ1-2 | few | TRBV18 | TRBD1 | TGTGCCAGCTCACTATTGGACAGGGCTCTGGACTATGGCTACACCTTC | CASSLLDRALDYGYTF
TRBJ2-5 | - | TRBV15 | - | TGTGCCACCAGCCTAAAGTTCCAAGAGACCCAGTACTTC | CATSLKFQETQYF
TRBJ2-7 | few | TRBV28 | - | TGTGCCAGCAGTTCCAATCGGGACTCAGGGCCGAACTTC | CASSSNRDSGPNF
TRBJ1-5 | - | TRBV7-2 | - | TGTGCCAGCAGCTTAGAGCCCGAGGGGCAGCCCCAGCATTTT | CASSLEPEGQPQHF
TRBJ2-2 | few | TRBV10-1 | - | TGCGCCAGCAGTACAGGGTTTCCCGGGGAGCTGTTTTTT | CASSTGFPGELFF